These 17 T cell receptor beta chains originate from one sample sequenced in a study of blood T cells in healthy people across ages. Primers used in a second PCR of roughly 7 to 12 cycles were a sample-barcoded 5' primer and a J-beta primer mix. TCRdb used MiXCR to reprocess the 5' RACE reads, holding one entry per CDR3 protein. Of roughly 800,000 distinct CDR3 sequences listed, roughly 60% are singletons. Sequenced: blood. These TCRs come from a man aged 25-45 years in good health.

The gene calls are TRBV27 and TRBJ2-5, with 7 bases aligning to TRBD2. With 5 bases clipped from V and 0 bases from J, the junction kept 9 bases outside the gene matches. Germline V gene sequence: CDR1 MNHEY, CDR2 SMNVEV (reference sequence). The CDR3 covers 16 residues. The chain's CDR3 is CASSASSGEYQETQYF. The CDR3 DNA sequence: TGTGCCAGCAGTGCATCTAGCGGAGAGTACCAAGAGACCCAGTACTTC.

This chain joins TRBV12-3 or TRBV12-4 and TRBJ2-7; 7 nucleotides agree with TRBD1. J gave up 2 bases and V 1 base, and 8 bases lay outside the gene matches. The CDR3 has 16 amino acids. CDR3 bases: TGTGCCAGCAGTTTAGACTTAGGGACAGCGCCCTACGAGCAGTACTTC. It translates to CASSLDLGTAPYEQYF.

The rearrangement joins TRBV3-1 to TRBJ2-2; 16 nucleotides agree with TRBD2. The ends lost 0 bases at V and 4 bases at J; junction bases unmatched: 8. Looked up from germline, CDR1 is LGHDT and CDR2 is YNNKEL (reference sequence). There are 20 residues in the CDR3. In DNA form, the CDR3 reads TGTGCCAGCAGCCAAGAGAGACCGGGACTAGCGGGAGGGTCCACCGGGGAGCTGTTTTTT. This encodes CASSQERPGLAGGSTGELFF.

The table lists this clonotype with a few counts. V gene TRBV7-2 combines with J gene TRBJ1-3; D is unresolved. The CDR3 runs to 13 residues. The V and J ends lost 4 bases and 0 bases respectively, with 4 bases between them. Germline CDR1 SGHTA, CDR2 FQGNSA. As DNA, the CDR3 is TGTGCCAGCAGCTCTTCCTCTGGAAACACCATATATTTT. Protein product: CASSSSSGNTIYF.

The chain carries TRBV29-1 and TRBJ2-3; 8 nucleotides align to TRBD2. V lost 4 bases to trimming and J lost 0 bases; unmatched junction nucleotides: 3. The CDR3 covers 14 residues. CDR1 and CDR2 from the germline V gene are SQVTM and ANQGSEA. The CDR3 loop is CSVGASGSTDTQYF. In DNA form, the CDR3 reads TGCAGCGTTGGGGCTAGCGGGAGCACAGATACGCAGTATTTT.

Comment on this clonotype: A much bigger clone sits one base away, suggesting this may be a read error. The J gene is TRBJ2-7, the V gene TRBV10-3; a weak D match, TRBD2 (6 bases). Germline loops: CDR1 ENHRY, CDR2 SYGVKD. This CDR3 spans 14 amino acids. Trimming left V 8 bases short and J 3 bases short, with 17 bases between. The CDR3 DNA is TGTGCCATCGGTGGAGGGGAGTTAGGCTACGAGCAGTACTTC. Translated, it gives CAIGGGELGYEQYF.

The gene calls are TRBV7-8 and TRBJ1-5; D is undetermined. CDR1 and CDR2 (germline): SGHVS, FQNEAQ. This CDR3 comprises 14 residues. V gave up 2 bases and J gave up 11 bases, with 16 bases separating them. CDR3 amino acids: CASSLSSPLVTQHF. DNA for the CDR3: TGTGCCAGCAGCTTAAGCAGTCCCCTCGTGACCCAGCATTTT.

CDR3 DNA: TGCAGTGCTAGAGGCTCCGGACTAGCCTCCTACGAGCAGTACTTC. Protein product: CSARGSGLASYEQYF. The chain has TRBV20-1 and TRBJ2-7, with 8 nucleotides matching TRBD2. The CDR3 has 15 amino acids. V shed 1 base and J 0 bases; nucleotides not matched to a gene: 5. Germline-derived CDR1 and CDR2 are DFQATT and SNEGSKA (reference sequence).

V and J are TRBV9 and TRBJ2-1; the D gene is possibly TRBD2 (5 bases). The CDR3 has 15 residues. Deletions cut 0 bases from V and 5 bases from J, with 12 bases between. CDR1 is SGDLS, CDR2 YYNGEE, per germline. CDR3 in amino acids: CASSVVGSANNEQFF. Written as DNA, the CDR3 is TGTGCCAGCAGCGTAGTCGGTAGCGCTAACAATGAGCAGTTCTTC.

The chain is built from TRBV25-1 and TRBJ1-2, with D uncertain. The V end lost 3 bases, the J end lost 8 bases, and 7 bases lay between the germline ends. Germline V CDR1 and CDR2: MGHDK, SYGVNS. The CDR3 has 11 amino acids. The CDR3 region is CASSEDVGYTF. CDR3 bases: TGTGCCAGCAGTGAGGACGTGGGCTACACCTTC.

This clonotype was recorded a few times. This chain links TRBV6-1 with TRBJ2-3; D is uncertain. This CDR3 region has 13 residues. Germline CDR1 reads MNHNS; CDR2 reads SASEGT. Trimming took 3 bases from V and 6 from J, leaving 10 bases between them. The CDR3 nucleotides are TGTGCCAGCAGTGACCGACTCTTGGATACGCAGTATTTT. Protein sequence: CASSDRLLDTQYF.

V usage is TRBV29-1 and J usage is TRBJ1-1, with unresolved D. Germline lookup yields CDR1 SQVTM and CDR2 ANQGSEA. V lost 0 bases and J lost 6, with 8 bases in between. The CDR3 has 12 amino acids. The CDR3 DNA reads TGCAGCGTTGAAGATTTGGGTTCTGAAGCTTTCTTT. It is translated as CSVEDLGSEAFF.

The gene calls are TRBV7-2 and TRBJ2-1, with D possibly matching TRBD2 (5 bases). This CDR3 contains 14 residues. V lost 5 bases and J 6 bases, leaving 14 bases between the germline ends. CDR1 SGHTA and CDR2 FQGNSA come from the germline V gene. This CDR3 reads CASSPRTGGNEQFF. CDR3 coding DNA: TGTGCCAGCAGCCCGAGGACTGGAGGCAATGAGCAGTTCTTC.

The chain joins TRBV6-1 to TRBJ2-1; tentatively, D is TRBD1 (5 bases). Germline loops: CDR1 MNHNS, CDR2 SASEGT. The V end lost 6 bases, the J end lost 4 bases, and 16 bases lay between the germline ends. The CDR3 is 15 residues long. CDR3 sequence reads: CASSMGLPPYNEQFF. The CDR3 DNA reads TGTGCCAGCAGCATGGGGCTACCACCTTACAATGAGCAGTTCTTC.

CDR3 sequence (DNA): TGCAGTGCCCCGGCGCGGGAAATATCGGATGGCTACACCTTC. Translating it yields CSAPAREISDGYTF. This rearrangement joins TRBV20-1 to TRBJ1-2, with D uncertain. This CDR3 has 14 amino acids. Germline loops: CDR1 DFQATT, CDR2 SNEGSKA (reference sequence). The V gene lost 6 bases and the J gene lost 6 bases, with 20 bases spanning the gap.

This clonotype was counted at least ten times. The V and J genes are TRBV20-1 and TRBJ1-6; D call uncertain. Trimming pared 3 bases from V and 10 bases from J, leaving 16 bases between. The CDR3 length is 14 residues. The germline gives CDR1 DFQATT, CDR2 SNEGSKA (reference sequence). The CDR3 loop is CSASTPGFASPLHF. In DNA form, the CDR3 reads TGCAGTGCTAGTACTCCCGGGTTTGCCTCACCCCTCCACTTT.

This clonotype was recorded a few times. This chain joins TRBV28 and TRBJ2-7; D is perhaps TRBD1 (6 bases). Germline V CDR1 and CDR2: MDHEN, SYDVKM. Trimming left V 3 bases short and J 7 bases short, with 13 bases between. The CDR3 sequence is 13 residues long. In DNA form, the CDR3 reads TGTGCCAGCAGTTTGGGGGCCCGGGCGGAGCAGTACTTC. Its translation is CASSLGARAEQYF.